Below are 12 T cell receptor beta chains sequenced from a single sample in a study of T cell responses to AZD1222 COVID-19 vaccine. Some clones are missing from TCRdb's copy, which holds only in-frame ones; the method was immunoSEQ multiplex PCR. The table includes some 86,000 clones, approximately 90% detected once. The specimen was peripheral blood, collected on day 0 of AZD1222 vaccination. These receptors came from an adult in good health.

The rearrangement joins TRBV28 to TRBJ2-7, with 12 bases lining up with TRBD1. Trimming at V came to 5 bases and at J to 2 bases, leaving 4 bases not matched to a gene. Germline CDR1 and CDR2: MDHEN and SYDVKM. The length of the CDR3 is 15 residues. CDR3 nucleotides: TGTGCCAGCAGTCCCTGGGACAGGGGGCCCTACGAGCAGTACTTC. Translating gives CASSPWDRGPYEQYF.

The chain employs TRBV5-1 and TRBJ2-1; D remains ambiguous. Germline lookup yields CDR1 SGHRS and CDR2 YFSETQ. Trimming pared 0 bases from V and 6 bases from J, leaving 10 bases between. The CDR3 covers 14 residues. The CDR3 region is CASSLGLLGNEQFF. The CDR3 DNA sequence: TGCGCCAGCAGCTTGGGACTCCTCGGCAATGAGCAGTTCTTC.

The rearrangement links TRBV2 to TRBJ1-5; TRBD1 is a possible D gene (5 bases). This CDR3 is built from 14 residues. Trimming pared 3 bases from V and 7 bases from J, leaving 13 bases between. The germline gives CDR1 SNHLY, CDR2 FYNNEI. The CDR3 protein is CASSDGRGWQPQHF. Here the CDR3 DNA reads TGTGCCAGCAGTGATGGGAGGGGATGGCAGCCCCAGCATTTT.

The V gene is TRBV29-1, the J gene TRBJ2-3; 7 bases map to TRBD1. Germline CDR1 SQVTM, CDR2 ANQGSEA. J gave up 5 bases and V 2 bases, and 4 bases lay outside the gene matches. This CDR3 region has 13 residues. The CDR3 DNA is TGCAGCGTTGAACTACAGGGGAGAGATACGCAGTATTTT. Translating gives CSVELQGRDTQYF.

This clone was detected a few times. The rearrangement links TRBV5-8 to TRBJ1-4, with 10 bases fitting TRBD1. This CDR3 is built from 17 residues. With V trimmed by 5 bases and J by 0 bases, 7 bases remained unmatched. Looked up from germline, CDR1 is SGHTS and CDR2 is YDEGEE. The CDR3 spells CASRVGTGAATNEKLFF. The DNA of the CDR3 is TGTGCCAGCAGGGTCGGGACAGGGGCGGCAACTAATGAAAAACTGTTTTTT.

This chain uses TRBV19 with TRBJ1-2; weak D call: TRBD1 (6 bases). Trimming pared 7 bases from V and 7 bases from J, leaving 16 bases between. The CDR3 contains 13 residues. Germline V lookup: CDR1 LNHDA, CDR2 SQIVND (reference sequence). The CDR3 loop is CASTATGWGGYTF. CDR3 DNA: TGTGCCAGTACTGCTACAGGGTGGGGTGGCTACACCTTC.

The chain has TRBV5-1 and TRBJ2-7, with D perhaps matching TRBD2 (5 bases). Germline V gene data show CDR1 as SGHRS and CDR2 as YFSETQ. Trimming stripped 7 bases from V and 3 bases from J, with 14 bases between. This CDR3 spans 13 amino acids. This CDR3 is CASGPSGYYEQYF. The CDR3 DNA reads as TGCGCCAGCGGGCCGAGCGGCTACTACGAGCAGTACTTC.

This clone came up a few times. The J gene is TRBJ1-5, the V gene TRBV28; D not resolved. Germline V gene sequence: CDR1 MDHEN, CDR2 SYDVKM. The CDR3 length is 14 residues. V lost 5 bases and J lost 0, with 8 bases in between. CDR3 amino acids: CASSGQNSNQPQHF. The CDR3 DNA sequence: TGTGCCAGCAGTGGGCAGAATAGCAATCAGCCCCAGCATTTT. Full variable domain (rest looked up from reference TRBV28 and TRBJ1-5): DVKVTQSSRYLVKRTGEKVFLECVQDMDHENMFWYRQDPGLGLRLIYFSYDVKMKEKGDIPEGYSVSREKKERFSLILESASTNQTSMYLCASSGQNSNQPQHFGDGTRLSIL.

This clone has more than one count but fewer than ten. CDR3 sequence reads: CASSQDYGTLIDTQYF. In nucleotides, the CDR3 is TGCGCCAGCAGCCAAGACTATGGGACCCTGATAGATACGCAGTATTTT. The rearrangement uses TRBV4-3 and TRBJ2-3; D might be TRBD1 or TRBD2, each matching 5 bases. The germline gives CDR1 LGHNA, CDR2 YSLEER. This CDR3 comprises 16 residues. V shed 0 bases and J shed 5 bases, with 15 bases lying between them.

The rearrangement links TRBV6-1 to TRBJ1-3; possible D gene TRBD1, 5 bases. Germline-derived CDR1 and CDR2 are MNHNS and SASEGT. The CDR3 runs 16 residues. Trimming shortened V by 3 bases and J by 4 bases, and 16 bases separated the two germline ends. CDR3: CASSENSAGPGNTIYF. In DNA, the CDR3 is TGTGCCAGCAGTGAGAATTCGGCAGGGCCAGGAAACACCATATATTTT.

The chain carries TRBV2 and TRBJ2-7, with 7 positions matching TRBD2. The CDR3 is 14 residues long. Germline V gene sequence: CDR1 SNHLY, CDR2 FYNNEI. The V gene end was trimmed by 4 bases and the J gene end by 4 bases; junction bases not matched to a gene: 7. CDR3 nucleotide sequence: TGTGCCAGCAGTGGGGGGGGGAGCTATTACGAGCAGTACTTC. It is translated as CASSGGGSYYEQYF.

The CDR3 sequence: CASSLRTSTDTQYF. Here the CDR3 DNA reads TGTGCCAGCAGCTTAAGAACTAGCACAGATACGCAGTATTTT. The rearrangement joins TRBV11-2 to TRBJ2-3; D unresolved. The V end lost 2 bases, the J end lost 0 bases, and 6 bases lay between the germline ends. Germline V gene data show CDR1 as SGHAT and CDR2 as FQNNGV. The CDR3 is 14 residues long.